The 29 T cell receptor beta chains below all came from one sample that was sequenced in a study of T cell repertoires in cytomegalovirus infection. TCRdb re-called the reads with MiXCR, one entry per CDR3 protein. Among 300,000 or so distinct CDR3 sequences, roughly 25% were seen once, and the ten largest hold approximately 12%. These receptors have no known antigen. This specimen consisted of cultured PBMCs, obtained from culture after CMV antigen stimulation. The receptors originated from a human donor in good health (CMV status not recorded). Some clones in this sample may be carry-over from other donors' samples.

Only one count was recorded for this clonotype. Written as DNA, the CDR3 is TGTGCCAGCAGCTTTGGAGGGGGCGAAGAGACCCAGTACTTC. Its protein product is CASSFGGGEETQYF. V is TRBV11-2 and J is TRBJ2-5; tentatively, D is TRBD1 (7 bases). V was clipped by 3 bases and J by 3 bases, with 11 bases between them. Germline CDR1 reads SGHAT; CDR2 reads FQNNGV. The CDR3 has 14 residues.

There are a few counts of this clonotype. The DNA of the CDR3 is TGTGCCAGCAGCGGCGGAACCGGGACAGTTTCCACCGGGGAGCTGTTTTTT. This codes for CASSGGTGTVSTGELFF. The chain joins TRBV9 to TRBJ2-2; TRBD1 matches 7 bases. Trimming cost V 3 bases and J 4 bases; bases outside gene matches: 12. This CDR3 has 17 residues. Germline V CDR1 and CDR2: SGDLS, YYNGEE.

The chain uses TRBV9 and TRBJ2-1; 8 bases align to TRBD2. Germline V gene lookup returns CDR1 SGDLS and CDR2 YYNGEE. V was clipped by 0 bases and J by 4 bases; unmatched bases: 6. The length of the CDR3 is 16 residues. The CDR3 reads CASSVGSGRLYNEQFF. The CDR3 bases are TGTGCCAGCAGCGTAGGGAGCGGGAGATTGTACAATGAGCAGTTCTTC.

The rearrangement uses TRBV19 and TRBJ1-1, with no clear D. Germline CDR1 and CDR2: LNHDA and SQIVND (reference sequence). CDR3 length: 15 residues. V lost 5 bases to trimming and J lost 2 bases, with 15 bases between them. This CDR3 is CASSVGGYSNTEAFF. The CDR3 nucleotides are TGTGCCAGTAGTGTGGGAGGATATTCTAACACTGAAGCTTTCTTT.

The table lists this clonotype with a few counts. This chain's CDR3 is CASSDGVLAGLSSYEQYF. The DNA for the CDR3 is TGTGCCAGTAGTGACGGGGTTCTAGCGGGCCTGAGCTCCTACGAGCAGTACTTC. The genes are TRBV19 and TRBJ2-7, with 8 bases lining up with TRBD2. This CDR3 has 18 amino acids. Germline assignment: CDR1 LNHDA and CDR2 SQIVND (reference sequence). V lost 5 bases, J lost 0 bases, and 15 bases stayed unmatched.

This clonotype came up a few times. The chain has TRBV6-2 or TRBV6-3 and TRBJ1-5; 9 positions match TRBD1. V trimming: 4 bases; J trimming: 1 base; junction bases outside the gene matches: 8. The CDR3 extends over 17 amino acids. Germline V gene lookup returns CDR1 MNHEY and CDR2 SVGEGT. Here the CDR3 DNA reads TGTGCCAGCAGTTTCCCTTGGACAGGGGTGAGCAATCAGCCCCAGCATTTT. Translation: CASSFPWTGVSNQPQHF.

This clonotype turned up a few times. This rearrangement joins TRBV27 to TRBJ1-6; 9 positions match TRBD1. Germline lookup yields CDR1 MNHEY and CDR2 SMNVEV (reference sequence). The CDR3 sequence is 15 residues long. The junction had 7 bases not matched to a gene; V was cut back by 6 bases and J by 7 bases. The CDR3 coding sequence is TGTGCCAGCAGCCCCATCGGACAGGGGAATTCACCCCTCCACTTT. It is translated as CASSPIGQGNSPLHF.

This clonotype appeared many times. This rearrangement joins TRBV12-3 or TRBV12-4 to TRBJ1-1; D uncertain. CDR3 length: 14 amino acids. V lost 6 bases to trimming and J lost 2 bases, with 13 bases between them. The CDR3 nucleotides are TGTGCCAGCAGAGTGGGGAGGACTAACACTGAAGCTTTCTTT. It codes for CASRVGRTNTEAFF.

The genes are TRBV24-1 and TRBJ2-5; TRBD2 aligns across 10 bases. This CDR3 is 17 amino acids long. V gave up 1 base and J gave up 5 bases; unmatched junction bases: 9. Germline lookup yields CDR1 KGHDR and CDR2 SFDVKD. CDR3 in amino acids: CATSDFRTSGQGETQYF. CDR3 bases: TGTGCCACCAGTGATTTTCGGACTAGCGGCCAGGGGGAGACCCAGTACTTC.

The chain is built from TRBV7-9 and TRBJ1-2; 9 positions agree with TRBD1. The V segment lost 0 bases and the J segment 5 bases; nucleotides outside the gene matches: 7. The CDR3 length is 16 residues. CDR1 and CDR2 (germline): SEHNR, FQNEAQ (reference sequence). As DNA, the CDR3 is TGTGCCAGCAGCTTAGCCACAACAGGGGGCTTGTATGGCTACACCTTC. Protein product: CASSLATTGGLYGYTF.

This sequence joins TRBV6-2 or TRBV6-3 and TRBJ2-2; TRBD2 is a possible D gene (5 bases). The CDR3 totals 15 residues. From germline, CDR1 is MNHEY and CDR2 SVGEGT. The ends were cut back, 6 bases at V and 0 bases at J, with 11 bases in the middle. CDR3 sequence (DNA): TGTGCCAGCAGAAGCGGACTGACGAACACCGGGGAGCTGTTTTTT. This encodes CASRSGLTNTGELFF.

The chain is built from TRBV6-2 or TRBV6-3 and TRBJ1-1, with 7 bases fitting TRBD1. Germline CDR1 MNHEY, CDR2 SVGEGT. CDR3 size: 15 residues. J lost 3 bases, V lost 6 bases, and 10 bases had no gene match. The CDR3: CASSPNRGGHTEAFF. CDR3 nucleotides: TGTGCCAGCAGCCCGAACAGGGGTGGGCACACTGAAGCTTTCTTT.

This clonotype appeared a few times. The genes are TRBV14 and TRBJ1-2; D remains ambiguous. The CDR3 is 14 amino acids. Trimming took off 3 bases at V and 5 bases at J, with 13 bases between the two ends. CDR1 and CDR2 from the germline V gene are SGHDN and FVKESK. In nucleotides, the CDR3 is TGTGCCAGCAGCCAGGGCTTGATCACTTATGGCTACACCTTC. Its protein product is CASSQGLITYGYTF.

This clonotype was counted a few times. The rearrangement joins TRBV20-1 to TRBJ1-3; maybe TRBD1 (5 bases). Germline V gene sequence: CDR1 DFQATT, CDR2 SNEGSKA (reference sequence). The CDR3 has 16 amino acids. V lost 0 bases and J lost 0, with 12 bases in between. Here the CDR3 reads CSARDGGPSSGNTIYF. CDR3 nucleotides: TGCAGTGCTAGAGACGGGGGACCGAGCTCTGGAAACACCATATATTTT.

The CDR3 here is CASSSLAGGRGANEQFF. CDR3 nucleotide sequence: TGCGCCAGCAGCTCTTTAGCGGGAGGGAGAGGAGCGAATGAGCAGTTCTTC. The chain is built from TRBV5-1 and TRBJ2-1; 11 bases agree with TRBD2. The CDR3 loop spans 17 amino acids. CDR1 and CDR2 from the germline V gene are SGHRS and YFSETQ. Unmatched junction bases numbered 12, after V lost 3 bases and J lost 7 bases.

V and J are TRBV11-2 and TRBJ2-7; no clear D. Germline V gene lookup returns CDR1 SGHAT and CDR2 FQNNGV. CDR3 size: 11 residues. Trimming removed 3 bases from V and 10 bases from J, with 10 bases in between. The CDR3 loop reads CASSFYWAQYF. The CDR3 DNA sequence: TGTGCCAGCAGCTTTTATTGGGCACAGTACTTC.

This clonotype was counted a single time. This chain uses TRBV6-2 or TRBV6-3 with TRBJ1-5; D unclear. The V gene lost 3 bases and the J gene lost 3 bases, with 9 bases spanning the gap. This CDR3 is 14 amino acids long. Germline CDR1 reads MNHEY; CDR2 reads SVGEGT. The CDR3, as DNA: TGTGCCAGCAGTTATTCCCGGAACAATCAGCCCCAGCATTTT. It codes for CASSYSRNNQPQHF.

This clonotype was counted between two and nine times. The rearrangement uses TRBV2 and TRBJ2-3; possible D gene TRBD2, 6 bases. The CDR3 has 15 amino acids. Germline CDR1 SNHLY, CDR2 FYNNEI. V gave up 3 bases and J gave up 2 bases, with 12 bases separating them. The CDR3 loop is CASSEWAGYTDTQYF. The DNA for the CDR3 is TGTGCCAGCAGTGAGTGGGCGGGATACACAGATACGCAGTATTTT.

V and J are TRBV29-1 and TRBJ2-3, with 11 bases matching TRBD2. Germline V gives CDR1 SQVTM, CDR2 ANQGSEA. CDR3 length equals 15 residues. The V segment lost 3 bases and the J segment 3 bases; nucleotides outside the gene matches: 5. Here the CDR3 reads CSVDWTSGLTDTQYF. Written as DNA, the CDR3 is TGCAGCGTTGACTGGACTAGCGGGTTGACAGATACGCAGTATTTT.

The table lists this clonotype with a few counts. The chain recombines TRBV11-3 with TRBJ2-1, with D perhaps TRBD1 or TRBD2 (5 bases each). V shed 5 bases and J shed 7 bases, with 15 bases lying between them. The CDR3 spans 14 residues. Germline CDR1 and CDR2: SGHNT and YENEEA. Here the CDR3 DNA reads TGTGCCAGCAGCCGCCGGGACGGAACGAATGAGCAGTTCTTC. Translation: CASSRRDGTNEQFF.

This clonotype was observed at least ten times. This sequence joins TRBV7-2 and TRBJ2-3, with no clear D. CDR1 and CDR2 (germline): SGHTA, FQGNSA. The length of the CDR3 is 13 residues. V lost 4 bases and J 5 bases, leaving 10 bases between the germline ends. CDR3 in DNA: TGTGCCAGCAGCTCCCAACCGAGAGATACGCAGTATTTT. Its protein is CASSSQPRDTQYF.

The chain uses TRBV6-4 and TRBJ2-7; the match to TRBD2 covers 10 bases. J gave up 4 bases and V 7 bases, and 4 bases lay outside the gene matches. This CDR3 is 13 amino acids long. Germline CDR1 reads MRHNA; CDR2 reads SNTAGT. The CDR3 here is CASTGLADYEQYV. The DNA for the CDR3 is TGTGCCAGCACAGGACTAGCGGATTACGAGCAGTACGTC.

The CDR3 region is CASSYLVGSTDTQYF. The CDR3 region has the DNA TGTGCCAGCAGTTATCTGGTGGGCAGCACAGATACGCAGTATTTT. The chain is built from TRBV6-2 or TRBV6-3 and TRBJ2-3; no firm D call. Germline V gene sequence: CDR1 MNHEY, CDR2 SVGEGT. V was clipped by 3 bases and J by 0 bases, with 10 bases between them. This CDR3 spans 15 amino acids.

The chain is built from TRBV2 and TRBJ1-3; D uncertain. CDR1 and CDR2 from the germline V gene are SNHLY and FYNNEI. V lost 1 base to trimming and J lost 4 bases, with 14 bases between them. The CDR3 is 16 amino acids. The chain's CDR3 is CASSEEARVRGNTIYF. The DNA of the CDR3 is TGTGCCAGCAGTGAAGAAGCAAGGGTGAGAGGAAACACCATATATTTT.

At least ten counts were recorded for this clonotype. This rearrangement joins TRBV7-8 to TRBJ1-3; 7 nucleotides agree with TRBD1. Germline CDR1 reads SGHVS; CDR2 reads FQNEAQ. The CDR3 covers 15 residues. V trimming: 3 bases; J trimming: 4 bases; junction bases outside the gene matches: 6. This CDR3 is CASSFDDRDGNTIYF. The CDR3 DNA sequence: TGTGCCAGCAGCTTCGACGACAGGGACGGAAACACCATATATTTT.

This clonotype was observed a few times. The V call is TRBV14, the J call TRBJ2-1, with a possible D match to TRBD1 (6 bases). The length of the CDR3 is 17 residues. Germline loops: CDR1 SGHDN, CDR2 FVKESK. Deletions cut 3 bases from V and 0 bases from J, with 15 bases between. The CDR3 sequence is CASSHFSGDRSYNEQFF. The CDR3 DNA reads TGTGCCAGCAGCCATTTTTCAGGGGACCGCTCCTACAATGAGCAGTTCTTC.

This sequence joins TRBV12-3 or TRBV12-4 and TRBJ2-3, with D maybe TRBD2 (6 bases). The CDR3 extends over 15 amino acids. Trimming took 6 bases from V and 4 from J, leaving 17 bases between them. The CDR3 spells CASRLSGTHPDTQYF. Here the CDR3 DNA reads TGTGCCAGCAGACTTAGCGGAACCCACCCAGATACGCAGTATTTT.

CDR3 in amino acids: CSAKPGLASTGELFF. Written as DNA, the CDR3 is TGCAGTGCTAAGCCGGGACTAGCTAGCACCGGGGAGCTGTTTTTT. The V gene is TRBV20-1, the J gene TRBJ2-2; TRBD2 aligns across 9 bases. The CDR3 is 15 residues long. Germline V gene lookup returns CDR1 DFQATT and CDR2 SNEGSKA (reference sequence). V dropped 4 bases and J dropped 4; count of bases not matched to a gene: 7.

This clonotype was seen a handful of times. The V gene is TRBV12-5, the J gene TRBJ2-2; tentative D call: TRBD1 (6 bases). The CDR3 is 16 amino acids. Germline V gene data show CDR1 as LGHNT and CDR2 as FRNRAP. Trimming removed 7 bases from V and 6 bases from J, with 21 bases in between. CDR3 protein: CASAGTTGLGPGELFF. Written as DNA, the CDR3 is TGTGCTAGTGCCGGGACGACAGGATTAGGCCCCGGGGAGCTGTTTTTT.